These T cell receptor beta chains were read from a single sample in a study of blood T cell repertoires in COVID-19. Method: immunoSEQ multiplex PCR; TCRdb's copy keeps in-frame clones and lacks some. The sample yields fewer than 300,000 clones, about nine tenths seen once. Sequenced material: peripheral blood. These receptor sequences come from a man in his fifties with COVID-19, enrolled during active disease. Each CDR3 is given with its conserved first and last residue. The order of the fields is clone size, J gene, V gene, D gene, CDR3 DNA, CDR3 protein. D genes are given only for firm matches. Expanded clones are given a class, and other clones once, few, many or no size at all.

NA TRBJ2-7 TRBV25-1 TRBD1 TGTGCCAGCAAAAGGACAGGGACCCACGAGCAGTACTTC CASKRTGTHEQYF
NA TRBJ2-7 TRBV7-7 NA TGTGCCAGCAGCCTGGAGGGGCAATCACATAACTACGAGCAGTACTTC CASSLEGQSHNYEQYF
NA TRBJ1-5 TRBV30 NA TGTGCCTGGGGGAAAGGACAGAGAGCAGGTAGGGATCAGCCCCAGCATTTT CAWGKGQRAGRDQPQHF
NA TRBJ2-7 TRBV5-6 NA TGTGCCAGCAGACGCAGACAGGAGAGCTCCTACGAGCAGTACTTC CASRRRQESSYEQYF
NA TRBJ2-7 TRBV7-3 TRBD1 TGTGCCAGCAGCTTAACTGGGACAGGCACCTACGAGCAGTACTTC CASSLTGTGTYEQYF
NA TRBJ2-7 TRBV3-1/TRBV3-2 TRBD1 TGTGCCAGCAGCCCTCGAGGACAGGGGAGACCCTACGAGCAGTACTTC CASSPRGQGRPYEQYF
NA TRBJ1-5 TRBV13 TRBD1 TGTGCCAGCAGCTCGGGACAGGGGGTTTGGCAGCCCCAGCATTTT CASSSGQGVWQPQHF
NA TRBJ2-7 TRBV9 NA TGTGCCAGCAGCCCGAGGACGGGAACCCTTTTATCGGGCGAGCAGTACTTC CASSPRTGTLLSGEQYF
once TRBJ1-4 TRBV28 NA TGTGCCAGCAGTCTTACACAAACAACTAATGAAAAACTGTTTTTT CASSLTQTTNEKLFF
NA TRBJ2-1 TRBV19 NA TGTGCCAGTAGTATAGATCTCTGGGGACTTTACAATGAGCAGTTCTTC CASSIDLWGLYNEQFF
few TRBJ2-1 TRBV7-9 TRBD1 TGTGCCAGCAGCTTAGAGGGACAGGGACCCCTCCCTGGCTACGATGAGCAGTTCTTC CASSLEGQGPLPGYDEQFF
NA TRBJ1-5 TRBV6-6 NA TGTGCCAGCAGTTACTCGAGTCCGAACAATCAGCCCCAGCATTTT CASSYSSPNNQPQHF
NA TRBJ2-7 TRBV10-2 TRBD2 TGCGCCAGCAGTGAAGTGGGACTAGCGGGCGAGCAGTACTTC CASSEVGLAGEQYF
NA TRBJ1-1 TRBV5-5 TRBD1 TGTGCCAGCAGCTCAGCGGGGACAGGGGGCTTAGCTTTCTTT CASSSAGTGGLAFF
NA TRBJ2-7 TRBV3-1/TRBV3-2 TRBD2 TGTGCCAGCAGCCCCACCAGCGGGAGTAGGAACGAGCAGTACTTC CASSPTSGSRNEQYF
NA TRBJ1-4 TRBV5-5 TRBD1 TGTGCCAGCAGCGGTCGACAGGGGGCCAAAAATGAAAAACTGTTTTTT CASSGRQGAKNEKLFF
NA TRBJ2-1 TRBV2 NA TGTGCCAGCAGTGAAACAGGGCTAGCTAACAATGAGCAGTTCTTC CASSETGLANNEQFF
NA TRBJ2-5 TRBV6-1 NA TGTGCCAGCTGTGACGGGGGGAGGGGGGCTGGGGAGACCCAGTACTTC CASCDGGRGAGETQYF
NA TRBJ1-4 TRBV7-9 TRBD1 TGTGCCAGCAGCACTACAGGGGCCCTAAATGAAAAACTGTTTTTT CASSTTGALNEKLFF
NA TRBJ2-2 TRBV19 NA TGTGCCAGTAGTATAGCACAGAACACCGGGGAGCTGTTTTTT CASSIAQNTGELFF
once TRBJ1-2 TRBV19 TRBD1 TGTGCCAGTAGTCCGGGACAGTACTATGGCTACACCTTC CASSPGQYYGYTF
NA TRBJ1-6 TRBV5-1 TRBD1 TGCGCCAGCAGCCCCAGACAGGGTAATTCACCCCTCCACTTT CASSPRQGNSPLHF
NA TRBJ2-1 TRBV7-2 NA TGTGCCAGCAGCTCCCAAGCTGACAATGAGCAGTTCTTC CASSSQADNEQFF
NA TRBJ2-3 TRBV6-5 TRBD2 TGTGCCAGCAGTTCGGGACTAGCGGGATCAGATACGCAGTATTTT CASSSGLAGSDTQYF
NA TRBJ1-5 TRBV6-5 NA TGTGCCAGCAGAACAGGGTATAGCAATCAGCCCCAGCATTTT CASRTGYSNQPQHF
once TRBJ1-2 TRBV5-1 NA TGCGCCAGCAGCTTGAATGGGGGGGATGGCTATGGCTACACCTTC CASSLNGGDGYGYTF
NA TRBJ2-3 TRBV7-9 NA TGTGCCAGCAGCTGGATCGGCCAGGGGTTCATAGATACGCAGTATTTT CASSWIGQGFIDTQYF
many TRBJ1-1 TRBV19 NA TGTGCCAGTACCGGTCGGGGGGCCACTGAAGCTTTCTTT CASTGRGATEAFF
NA TRBJ2-1 TRBV15 TRBD2 TGTGCCACCAGCAGAGATTGGGGACTAGCGGACAATGAGCAGTTCTTC CATSRDWGLADNEQFF
NA TRBJ1-1 TRBV19 TRBD1 TGTGCCAGCACCGTTATGGGACAGGGGAACACTGAAGCTTTCTTT CASTVMGQGNTEAFF
NA TRBJ2-5 TRBV24-1 NA TGTGCCACCAGTGATTCGGTATCTGAGACCCAGTACTTC CATSDSVSETQYF
NA TRBJ2-2 TRBV9 NA TGTGCCAGCAGCGTCCTCGCCCCGGGAAACACCGGGGAGCTGTTTTTT CASSVLAPGNTGELFF
NA TRBJ1-1 TRBV5-1 NA TGCGCCAGCAAACACCCGGGACAGAACACTGAAGCTTTCTTT CASKHPGQNTEAFF
NA TRBJ1-5 TRBV19 TRBD1 TGTGCCAGTAGCCAGGGACAGACTCCTCAGCCCCAGCATTTT CASSQGQTPQPQHF
NA TRBJ2-2 TRBV27 NA TGTGCCAGCAGTTTAATCTCTACAGGGTACACCGGGGAGCTGTTTTTT CASSLISTGYTGELFF
once TRBJ2-7 TRBV6-5 NA TGTGCCAGCAGTTACGGGGGGAGCAGTACCTACGAGCAGTACTTC CASSYGGSSTYEQYF
once TRBJ2-7 TRBV3-1/TRBV3-2 TRBD1 TGTGCCAGCAGCCAAGAATGGGCAGGGGGCATATACGAGCAGTACTTC CASSQEWAGGIYEQYF
NA TRBJ2-1 TRBV12-3/TRBV12-4 NA TGTGCCAGCAGTTTGGGCAGGGTGAATGAGCAGTTCTTC CASSLGRVNEQFF
NA TRBJ1-1 TRBV7-9 NA TGTGCCAGCAGCTTACCCAGGGGTGGAGGTAACACTGAAGCTTTCTTT CASSLPRGGGNTEAFF
NA TRBJ1-1 TRBV2 NA TGTGCCAGCACTCTGAAGGCAGGGAACACTGAAGCTTTCTTT CASTLKAGNTEAFF
few TRBJ1-1 TRBV27 TRBD1 TGTGCCAGCAGTTTTAGCAGGGGGGACACTGAAGCTTTCTTT CASSFSRGDTEAFF
NA TRBJ2-7 TRBV6-2/TRBV6-3 TRBD2 TGTGCCAGCAGTTACGGGTCTAGCGGGGGTTACGAGCAGTACTTC CASSYGSSGGYEQYF
NA TRBJ2-5 TRBV7-2 TRBD1 TGTGCCAGCAGCCTCCAGACAGGGTACCAAGAGACCCAGTACTTC CASSLQTGYQETQYF
NA TRBJ2-5 TRBV5-5 NA TGTGCCAGCAGCTTGTACGGTAGACAAGAGACCCAGTACTTC CASSLYGRQETQYF
NA TRBJ2-4 TRBV7-9 TRBD1 TGTGCCAGCAGCTCGACAGGGACCGGGGACATTCAGTACTTC CASSSTGTGDIQYF